The next 6 T cell receptor beta chains were all read from a single sample in a study of blood T cell repertoires in COVID-19. Method: immunoSEQ multiplex PCR; TCRdb's copy keeps in-frame clones and lacks some. In the table there are around 260,000 clones, 75% to 90% of which are singletons. Input material: peripheral blood. The receptors derive from a man in his sixties who had recovered from COVID-19.

The chain employs TRBV6-5 and TRBJ1-5; the D gene is possibly TRBD1 (5 bases). This CDR3 has 14 residues. The V gene lost 6 bases and the J gene lost 2 bases, with 11 bases spanning the gap. Germline CDR1 is MNHEY and CDR2 is SVGAGI. CDR3 in amino acids: CASSQGGGNQPQHF. CDR3 nucleotide sequence: TGTGCCAGCAGCCAGGGCGGGGGCAATCAGCCCCAGCATTTT.

This chain links TRBV6-1 with TRBJ1-5; D might be TRBD1 (6 bases). Germline V gene lookup returns CDR1 MNHNS and CDR2 SASEGT. The CDR3 extends over 15 amino acids. V dropped 0 bases and J dropped 7 bases, with 13 bases sitting between them. CDR3 region: CASSEAGRGGQPQHF. The CDR3 DNA is TGTGCCAGCAGTGAAGCGGGAAGGGGGGGGCAGCCCCAGCATTTT.

J is TRBJ2-1 and V is TRBV24-1; D may be TRBD1 (6 bases). With 1 base removed from V and 9 bases from J, the gap between germline ends came to 15 bases. CDR1 is KGHDR, CDR2 SFDVKD, per germline. This CDR3 comprises 15 residues. The CDR3 protein is CATSDFPTGPAEQFF. The CDR3 DNA sequence: TGTGCCACCAGTGATTTCCCGACAGGCCCGGCTGAGCAGTTCTTC.

This clone was seen once. This rearrangement joins TRBV28 to TRBJ2-1; the match to TRBD2 covers 8 bases. The trim removed 2 bases at V and 10 bases at J, leaving 10 bases unmatched. The germline V gene has CDR1 MDHEN and CDR2 SYDVKM. This CDR3 is built from 15 residues. The CDR3 DNA reads as TGTGCCAGCAGTTTACTTGACGGGGGGGCATTGGAGCAGTTCTTC. It translates to CASSLLDGGALEQFF.

This rearrangement joins TRBV6-5 to TRBJ1-3; no firm D call. This CDR3 comprises 15 residues. Germline CDR1 and CDR2: MNHEY and SVGAGI. Trimming took off 5 bases at V and 0 bases at J, with 11 bases between the two ends. The CDR3: CASSPKQNSGNTIYF. DNA for the CDR3: TGTGCCAGCAGTCCAAAACAGAACTCTGGAAACACCATATATTTT.

The chain recombines TRBV5-4 with TRBJ2-5; a possible D gene is TRBD2 (5 bases). The V and J ends lost 2 bases and 3 bases respectively, with 14 bases between them. In germline, CDR1 is SGHNT, CDR2 YYREEE (reference sequence). CDR3 size: 15 residues. The CDR3 spells CASSFAGLRKETQYF. CDR3 bases: TGTGCCAGCAGCTTTGCCGGACTGAGAAAAGAGACCCAGTACTTC.